The 18 T cell receptor beta chains in this list originate from one sample, sequenced in a study of T-cell reconstitution after alpha-beta-depleted transplantation in children. Molecular barcoding with unique molecular identifiers was used for the TCRbeta library. One entry per CDR3 protein results from TCRdb running MiXCR on the PCR reads. The sample records approximately 1,000,000 distinct CDR3 sequences, about 29% being singletons. The sample consisted of PBMCs, mostly from graft donor cells, taken 360 days after TCRalphabeta/CD19-depleted stem cell transplant. The receptors here all came from a boy under two years old who had a stem cell transplant for SCID, so the T cells may come from the graft donor.

V gene TRBV7-2 combines with J gene TRBJ2-5; D gene unclear. Looked up from germline, CDR1 is SGHTA and CDR2 is FQGNSA. The V gene lost 1 base and the J gene lost 4 bases, with 10 bases spanning the gap. This CDR3 has 14 amino acids. The CDR3 sequence is CASSLGVLRETQYF. DNA for the CDR3: TGTGCCAGCAGCTTAGGGGTGCTTCGAGAGACCCAGTACTTC.

Concerning this clonotype itself: It may be a read error: a sequence one base away is much more abundant. This chain joins TRBV12-3 or TRBV12-4 and TRBJ2-7, with D uncertain. This CDR3 region has 11 residues. V lost 6 bases, J lost 4 bases, and 7 bases lay in between. The CDR3 spells CASSIKYEQYF. DNA of the CDR3: TGTGCCAGCAGCATTAAATACGAGCAGTACTTC.

The sample holds a few counts of this clonotype. The rearrangement uses TRBV28 and TRBJ2-3; D remains ambiguous. The germline gives CDR1 MDHEN, CDR2 SYDVKM. Trimming took off 2 bases at V and 9 bases at J, with 6 bases between the two ends. The CDR3 extends over 11 amino acids. The CDR3 region has the DNA TGTGCCAGCAGTTTAACCGTGACGCAGTATTTT. It is translated as CASSLTVTQYF.

The chain links TRBV4-2 to TRBJ2-5; 9 bases line up with TRBD2. CDR3 length: 16 amino acids. V shed 1 base, J shed 5 bases, and the junction held 8 bases outside the gene matches. CDR1 and CDR2 from the germline V gene are LGHNA and YNFKEQ. CDR3 nucleotide sequence: TGTGCCAGCAGCCAAGCGGCCCTAGCGGGGACGGAGACCCAGTACTTC. It codes for CASSQAALAGTETQYF.

This clonotype was detected a few times. The chain is built from TRBV6-5 and TRBJ2-1, with 10 bases matching TRBD1. The CDR3 runs 15 residues. The V gene end was trimmed by 4 bases and the J gene end by 6 bases; junction bases not matched to a gene: 6. Germline CDR1 is MNHEY and CDR2 is SVGAGI. The CDR3 DNA sequence: TGTGCCAGCAGTTCGGACAGGGGGGCCTCCAATGAGCAGTTCTTC. This gives the protein CASSSDRGASNEQFF.

This clonotype was observed a handful of times. V and J are TRBV10-3 and TRBJ1-3; TRBD1 is a possible D gene (5 bases). The CDR3 contains 12 residues. Germline lookup yields CDR1 ENHRY and CDR2 SYGVKD. With 3 bases removed from V and 11 bases from J, the gap between germline ends came to 11 bases. CDR3 loop: CAISDGVGAIYF. The CDR3 bases are TGTGCCATCAGTGACGGTGTAGGGGCCATATATTTT.

The gene calls are TRBV5-1 and TRBJ2-5; tentatively, D is TRBD1 or TRBD2 (5 bases each). The germline CDR1 and CDR2 sequences are SGHRS and YFSETQ. The length of the CDR3 is 15 residues. Trimming took off 1 base at V and 3 bases at J, with 13 bases between the two ends. As DNA, the CDR3 is TGCGCCAGCAGCTTGTCGGGGCGCTACGAAGAGACCCAGTACTTC. It specifies CASSLSGRYEETQYF.

This clonotype has more than one count but fewer than ten. The chain uses TRBV6-5 and TRBJ1-2; 9 bases map to TRBD1. This CDR3 region has 15 residues. Trimming cost V 0 bases and J 5 bases; bases outside gene matches: 4. CDR1 and CDR2 from the germline V gene are MNHEY and SVGAGI. The CDR3 DNA reads TGTGCCAGCAGTTACTCGACGACAGGGGGATATGGCTACACCTTC. Translation gives CASSYSTTGGYGYTF.

This clonotype was picked up a small number of times. The chain employs TRBV2 and TRBJ1-4; 7 bases are a match to TRBD1. In germline, CDR1 is SNHLY, CDR2 FYNNEI. With 6 bases clipped from V and 7 bases from J, the junction kept 5 bases outside the gene matches. This CDR3 has 13 amino acids. This CDR3 reads CASRTGEVEKLFF. The DNA for the CDR3 is TGTGCCAGCAGAACAGGGGAGGTTGAAAAACTGTTTTTT.

The sample holds a few counts of this clonotype. The chain combines TRBV6-5 with TRBJ2-5; D unclear. Between the trimmed V and J ends, which lost 4 bases and 2 bases, there was a span of 8 bases. This CDR3 comprises 13 residues. Germline V CDR1 and CDR2: MNHEY, SVGAGI. The CDR3 DNA reads as TGTGCCAGCAGTTTCACGCGGCAAGAGACCCAGTACTTC. Its translation is CASSFTRQETQYF.

This rearrangement joins TRBV5-1 to TRBJ1-4, with D maybe TRBD1 (5 bases). The CDR3 runs 15 residues. With 0 bases removed from V and 7 bases from J, the gap between germline ends came to 13 bases. Per the germline V gene, CDR1 is SGHRS and CDR2 is YFSETQ. The CDR3: CASSLGGTGIEKLFF. The CDR3 DNA sequence: TGCGCCAGCAGCTTGGGGGGCACAGGAATTGAAAAACTGTTTTTT.

This clonotype was seen just once. The chain recombines TRBV28 with TRBJ2-3; 9 bases are shared with TRBD1. V lost 7 bases, J lost 6 bases, and 8 bases stayed unmatched. Germline values: CDR1 MDHEN, CDR2 SYDVKM. The CDR3 loop spans 14 amino acids. The CDR3 DNA sequence: TGTGCCAGCACCCTGGACAGGGGTCGCGATACGCAGTATTTT. Protein: CASTLDRGRDTQYF.

The chain combines TRBV11-3 with TRBJ1-3; D is unresolved. Trimming removed 5 bases from V and 4 bases from J, with 15 bases in between. The germline CDR1 and CDR2 sequences are SGHNT and YENEEA. This CDR3 is 15 amino acids long. CDR3 protein: CASSPGGIGGNTIYF. The CDR3 DNA reads TGTGCCAGCAGCCCAGGCGGGATTGGAGGAAACACCATATATTTT.

The J gene is TRBJ2-1, the V gene TRBV7-9; TRBD2 matches at 10 bases. CDR1 is SEHNR, CDR2 FQNEAQ, per germline (reference sequence). J was trimmed by 6 bases and V by 3 bases; bases with no gene match: 5. CDR3 length: 15 amino acids. The CDR3: CASSLRTSGRNEQFF. The CDR3 region has the DNA TGTGCCAGCAGCTTGAGGACTAGCGGCCGCAATGAGCAGTTCTTC.

This clonotype has a handful of counts. This chain uses TRBV12-3 or TRBV12-4 with TRBJ1-1; no definite D call. This CDR3 spans 14 amino acids. Between the trimmed V and J ends, which lost 2 bases and 8 bases, there was a span of 15 bases. The CDR3 sequence: CASSLFFRKREAFF. The CDR3 region has the DNA TGTGCCAGCAGTTTATTTTTTCGTAAGCGGGAAGCTTTCTTT.

The chain employs TRBV6-5 and TRBJ2-5; the D gene is possibly TRBD2 (6 bases). Trimming stripped 2 bases from V and 5 bases from J, with 9 bases between. The CDR3 has 13 residues. CDR1 and CDR2 (germline): MNHEY, SVGAGI. CDR3 sequence: CASSYGGDETQYF. The CDR3 coding sequence is TGTGCCAGCAGTTACGGCGGGGACGAGACCCAGTACTTC.

This chain links TRBV3-1 with TRBJ2-7; TRBD2 agrees at 8 bases. The CDR3 runs to 14 residues. V was pared by 0 bases and J by 5 bases, with 3 bases of the junction left unmatched. Germline values: CDR1 LGHDT, CDR2 YNNKEL (reference sequence). This CDR3 reads CASSQDPGRDEQYF. Written as DNA, the CDR3 is TGTGCCAGCAGCCAAGACCCCGGGAGGGACGAGCAGTACTTC.

This clonotype was counted once. The genes are TRBV5-1 and TRBJ1-2; D perhaps matches TRBD1 (5 bases). With 4 bases removed from V and 6 bases from J, the gap between germline ends came to 16 bases. CDR1 and CDR2 from the germline V gene are SGHRS and YFSETQ. The CDR3 is 14 residues long. The CDR3: CASSPTVLADGYTF. The CDR3 DNA follows: TGCGCCAGCAGCCCGACAGTTCTCGCCGATGGCTACACCTTC.